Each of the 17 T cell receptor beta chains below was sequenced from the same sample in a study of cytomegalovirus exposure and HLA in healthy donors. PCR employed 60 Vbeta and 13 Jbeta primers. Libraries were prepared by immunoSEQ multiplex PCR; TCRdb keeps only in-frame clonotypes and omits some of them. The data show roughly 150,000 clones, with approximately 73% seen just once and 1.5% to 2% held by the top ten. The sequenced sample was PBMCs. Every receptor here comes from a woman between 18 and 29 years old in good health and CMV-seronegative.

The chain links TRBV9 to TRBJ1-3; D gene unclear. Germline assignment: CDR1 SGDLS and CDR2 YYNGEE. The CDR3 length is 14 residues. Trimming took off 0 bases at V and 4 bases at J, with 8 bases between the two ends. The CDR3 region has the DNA TGTGCCAGCAGCGTAGGAGCAGGAGGAAACACCATATATTTT. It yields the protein CASSVGAGGNTIYF.

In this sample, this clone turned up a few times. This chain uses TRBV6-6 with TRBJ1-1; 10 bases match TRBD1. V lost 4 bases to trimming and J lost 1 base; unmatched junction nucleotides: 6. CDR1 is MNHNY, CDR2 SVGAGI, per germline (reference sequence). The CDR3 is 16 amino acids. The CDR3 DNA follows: TGTGCCAGCAGTTCCCGGGACAGGGGAAGGAACACTGAAGCTTTCTTT. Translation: CASSSRDRGRNTEAFF.

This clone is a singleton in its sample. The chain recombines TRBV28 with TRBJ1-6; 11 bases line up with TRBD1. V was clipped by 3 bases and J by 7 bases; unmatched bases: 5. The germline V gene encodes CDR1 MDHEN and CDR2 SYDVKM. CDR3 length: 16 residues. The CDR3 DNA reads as TGTGCCAGCAGTTTCCCTGGACAGGGGGCGAATTCACCCCTCCACTTT. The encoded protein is CASSFPGQGANSPLHF.

The CDR3 spells CASSPDRGSTEAFF. The CDR3 nucleotides read TGTGCCAGCTCACCAGACAGGGGTAGCACTGAAGCTTTCTTT. The gene calls are TRBV18 and TRBJ1-1; TRBD1 agrees at 8 bases. Losses at the gene ends were 2 bases for V and 4 bases for J; bases not matched to a gene: 3. The CDR3 is made up of 14 amino acids. Per the germline V gene, CDR1 is KGHSH and CDR2 is LQKENI.

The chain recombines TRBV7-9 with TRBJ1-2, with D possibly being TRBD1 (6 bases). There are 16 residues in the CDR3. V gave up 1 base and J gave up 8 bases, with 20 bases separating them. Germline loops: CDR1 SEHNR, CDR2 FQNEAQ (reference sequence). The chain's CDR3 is CASSLEAGARSGGYTF. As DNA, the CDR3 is TGTGCCAGCAGCTTAGAGGCAGGGGCGCGCTCAGGGGGCTACACCTTC.

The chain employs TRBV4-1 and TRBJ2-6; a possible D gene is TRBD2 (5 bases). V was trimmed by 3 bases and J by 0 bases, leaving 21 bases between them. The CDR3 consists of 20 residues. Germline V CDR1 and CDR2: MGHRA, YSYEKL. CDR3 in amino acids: CASSQRAGEGEYSGANVLTF. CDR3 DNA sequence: TGCGCCAGCAGCCAGCGAGCAGGAGAGGGAGAATACTCTGGGGCCAACGTCCTGACTTTC.

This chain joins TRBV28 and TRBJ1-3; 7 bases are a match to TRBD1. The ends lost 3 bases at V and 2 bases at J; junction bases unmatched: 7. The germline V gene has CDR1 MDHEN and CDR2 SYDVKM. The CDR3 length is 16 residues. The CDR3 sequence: CASSFSQQGTGNTIYF. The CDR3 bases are TGTGCCAGCAGTTTCTCCCAACAGGGGACTGGAAACACCATATATTTT.

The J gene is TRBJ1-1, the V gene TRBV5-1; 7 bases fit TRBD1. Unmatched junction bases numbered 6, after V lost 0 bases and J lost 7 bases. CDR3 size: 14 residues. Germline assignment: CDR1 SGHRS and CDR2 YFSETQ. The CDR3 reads CASSLAPQGGEAFF. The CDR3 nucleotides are TGCGCCAGCAGCTTGGCCCCCCAGGGGGGTGAAGCTTTCTTT.

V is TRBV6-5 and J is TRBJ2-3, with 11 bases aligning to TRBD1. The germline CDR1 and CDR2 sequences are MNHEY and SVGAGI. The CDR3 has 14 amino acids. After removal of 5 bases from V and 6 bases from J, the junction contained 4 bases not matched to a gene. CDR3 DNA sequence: TGTGCCAGCAGTGGACAGGGGGCGGGTGATACGCAGTATTTT. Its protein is CASSGQGAGDTQYF.

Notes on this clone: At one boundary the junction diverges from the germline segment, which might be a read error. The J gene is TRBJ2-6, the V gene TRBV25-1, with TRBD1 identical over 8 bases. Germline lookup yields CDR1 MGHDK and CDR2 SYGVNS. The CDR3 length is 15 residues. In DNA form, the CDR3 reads TGTGCCAGCAGTGAATCCGGGACAGGCTTCAACGGCCTGACTTTC. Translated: CASSESGTGFNGLTF.

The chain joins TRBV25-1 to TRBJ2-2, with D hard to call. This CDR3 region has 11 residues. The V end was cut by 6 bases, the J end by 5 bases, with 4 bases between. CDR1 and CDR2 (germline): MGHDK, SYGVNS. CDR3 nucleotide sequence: TGTGCCAGCAGCGTGACCGGGGAGCTGTTTTTT. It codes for CASSVTGELFF.

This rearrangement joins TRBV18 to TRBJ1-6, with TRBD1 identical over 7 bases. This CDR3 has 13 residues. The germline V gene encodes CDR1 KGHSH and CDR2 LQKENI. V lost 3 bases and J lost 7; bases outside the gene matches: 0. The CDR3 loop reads CASSPDRNSPLHF. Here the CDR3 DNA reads TGTGCCAGCTCACCGGACAGGAATTCACCCCTCCACTTT.

The CDR3 spells CASTPGETNEKLFF. CDR3 nucleotide sequence: TGTGCCAGCACTCCAGGGGAAACTAATGAAAAACTGTTTTTT. V is TRBV7-8 and J is TRBJ1-4, with D possibly matching TRBD1 (6 bases). The CDR3 has 14 amino acids. V lost 7 bases and J 1 base, leaving 10 bases between the germline ends. Per the germline V gene, CDR1 is SGHVS and CDR2 is FQNEAQ.

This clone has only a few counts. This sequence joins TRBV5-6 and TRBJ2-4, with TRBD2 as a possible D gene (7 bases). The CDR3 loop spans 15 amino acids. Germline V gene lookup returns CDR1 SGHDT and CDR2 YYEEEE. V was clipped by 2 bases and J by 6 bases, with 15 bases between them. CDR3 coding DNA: TGTGCCAGCAGCTTAGGCGCGGGGGCCGGAAACATTCAGTACTTC. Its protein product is CASSLGAGAGNIQYF.

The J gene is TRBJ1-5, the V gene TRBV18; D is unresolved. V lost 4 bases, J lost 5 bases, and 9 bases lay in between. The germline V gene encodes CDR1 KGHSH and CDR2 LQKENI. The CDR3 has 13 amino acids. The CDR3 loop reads CASSQWRDQPQHF. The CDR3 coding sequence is TGTGCCAGCTCACAATGGAGGGATCAGCCCCAGCATTTT.

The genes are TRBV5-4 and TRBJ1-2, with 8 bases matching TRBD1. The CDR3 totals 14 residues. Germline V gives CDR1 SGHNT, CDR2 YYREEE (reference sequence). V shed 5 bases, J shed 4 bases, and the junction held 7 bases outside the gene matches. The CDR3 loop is CASSPDRVGYGYTF. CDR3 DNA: TGTGCCAGCAGTCCGGACAGGGTAGGCTATGGCTACACCTTC.

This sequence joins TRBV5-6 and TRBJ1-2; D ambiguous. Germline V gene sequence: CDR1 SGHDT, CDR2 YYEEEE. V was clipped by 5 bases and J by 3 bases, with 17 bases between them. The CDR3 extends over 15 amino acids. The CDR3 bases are TGTGCCAGCAGGGATTGGGAGGACCTTGACTATGGCTACACCTTC. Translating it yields CASRDWEDLDYGYTF.